This T cell receptor (beta chain) is from a study of T cell responses to AZD1222 COVID-19 vaccine. Germline loops: CDR1 LGHDT, CDR2 YNNKEL (reference sequence). V was cut by 6 bases and J by 5 bases, with 14 bases left in between. The CDR3 consists of 14 residues. TCRdb keeps only in-frame clones here, not all; method: immunoSEQ multiplex PCR. The table has over 120,000 clones, roughly 92% seen once; the top ten hold more than 3.5%. This sample comprised peripheral blood, obtained on day 0 of AZD1222 vaccination. The chain uses TRBV3-1 (or the pseudogene TRBV3-2) and TRBJ2-1; tentatively, D is TRBD1 (5 bases). This clonotype originated in an adult in good health. The CDR3 here is CASRADRSDNEQFF. DNA of the CDR3: TGTGCCAGCAGAGCAGACAGATCGGACAATGAGCAGTTCTTC.